This TCR beta chain was identified during a study of control samples from healthy donors and cancer patients. Data came from immunoSEQ multiplex PCR; TCRdb stores just in-frame clones and leaves some out. Counted here are about 86,000 clones, just over 90% occurring once; the ten biggest clones make up 1.5%. There are 12 residues in the CDR3. Trimming took off 10 bases at V and 0 bases at J, with 9 bases between the two ends. Germline CDR1 is SEHNR and CDR2 is FQNEAQ (reference sequence). The rearrangement uses TRBV7-9 and TRBJ1-1; D uncertain. The clonotype comes from a woman aged 30 to 39 in good health. The specimen was blood. The chain's CDR3 is CATRRMNTEAFF. The CDR3 DNA reads as TGTGCCACCCGTCGGATGAACACTGAAGCTTTCTTT.